Listed here are 19 T cell receptor beta chains from one sample, sequenced in a study of blood T cell repertoires in COVID-19. The repertoire was sequenced with immunoSEQ multiplex PCR; TCRdb's copy has only in-frame clones and lacks some. In the table there are about 190,000 clones, roughly 80% of which are singletons. Sequenced: PBMCs or T cells enriched from blood (not recorded which). These receptors were collected from a woman in her thirties who had recovered from COVID-19.

The rearrangement links TRBV3-1 (or the pseudogene TRBV3-2) to TRBJ2-7, with TRBD2 matching 7 bases. The germline V gene encodes CDR1 LGHDT and CDR2 YNNKEL (reference sequence). The CDR3 has 13 residues. Losses at the gene ends were 2 bases for V and 10 bases for J; bases not matched to a gene: 8. This CDR3 reads CASSQSGEGGQYV. CDR3 in DNA: TGTGCCAGCAGCCAAAGTGGGGAGGGCGGCCAGTACGTC.

This rearrangement joins TRBV5-1 to TRBJ1-1; possibly TRBD1 for D (5 bases). Per germline, CDR1 SGHRS and CDR2 YFSETQ. Trimming took off 4 bases at V and 2 bases at J, with 9 bases between the two ends. The CDR3 totals 13 residues. The CDR3 DNA follows: TGCGCCAGCAGCACACGGACAAACACTGAAGCTTTCTTT. It translates to CASSTRTNTEAFF.

The chain links TRBV28 to TRBJ2-7, with 10 bases matching TRBD2. V lost 2 bases, J lost 5 bases, and 3 bases stayed unmatched. Germline assignment: CDR1 MDHEN and CDR2 SYDVKM. The CDR3 length is 14 residues. The CDR3 region is CASSLGLAGDEQYV. CDR3 in DNA: TGTGCCAGCAGTTTAGGGCTAGCGGGGGACGAGCAGTACGTC.

This chain uses TRBV28 with TRBJ1-2, with 7 bases aligning to TRBD1. The trim removed 2 bases at V and 0 bases at J, leaving 15 bases unmatched. The CDR3 has 19 residues. From germline, CDR1 is MDHEN and CDR2 SYDVKM. CDR3 amino acids: CASSLVNFWTGAANYGYTF. CDR3 coding DNA: TGTGCCAGCAGTTTAGTGAATTTCTGGACAGGCGCCGCTAACTATGGCTACACCTTC.

The rearrangement uses TRBV30 and TRBJ1-5; no clear D. The CDR3 has 13 amino acids. CDR1 is GTSNPN and CDR2 is SVGIG in the germline V gene (reference sequence). V was clipped by 0 bases and J by 7 bases, with 10 bases between them. The CDR3 coding sequence is TGTGCCTGGAGTGTACGAAATCTACAGCCCCAGCATTTT. Translation: CAWSVRNLQPQHF.

A few counts support this clone. V usage is TRBV6-5 and J usage is TRBJ1-4; D gene unclear. The CDR3 loop spans 12 amino acids. Germline CDR1 and CDR2: MNHEY and SVGAGI. Trimming removed 8 bases from V and 7 bases from J, with 11 bases in between. Written as DNA, the CDR3 is TGTGCCAGCCGCGCCCCGGGTGAAAAACTGTTTTTT. It is translated as CASRAPGEKLFF.

V gene TRBV13 combines with J gene TRBJ2-7; D unresolved. From germline, CDR1 is PRHDT and CDR2 FYEKMQ (reference sequence). This CDR3 contains 17 residues. V lost 0 bases and J 2 bases, leaving 17 bases between the germline ends. Here the CDR3 DNA reads TGTGCCAGCAGCTTAGGTCACATGAGGCCGCGCCCCTACGAGCAGTACGTC. It encodes CASSLGHMRPRPYEQYV.

This sequence joins TRBV19 and TRBJ1-1; no definite D call. The CDR3 runs to 14 residues. Germline V CDR1 and CDR2: LNHDA, SQIVND (reference sequence). The V end lost 8 bases, the J end lost 1 base, and 14 bases lay between the germline ends. CDR3 nucleotides: TGTGCCAGTTTTTCATACCCCAGGAACACTGAAGCTTTCTTT. It specifies CASFSYPRNTEAFF.

The CDR3 region has the DNA TGTGCCAGCAGTTACCGCAGGGGGGATACGCAGTATTTT. It specifies CASSYRRGDTQYF. This rearrangement joins TRBV11-3 to TRBJ2-3; 7 bases agree with TRBD1. Germline-derived CDR1 and CDR2 are SGHNT and YENEEA. The V and J ends lost 6 bases and 6 bases, in that order; junction bases with no gene match: 6. The CDR3 runs to 13 residues. The variable domain in full, completed from reference TRBV11-3 and TRBJ2-3, reads EAGVVQSPRYKIIEKKQPVAFWCNPISGHNTLYWYLQNLGQGPELLIRYENEEAVDDSQLPKDRFSAERLKGVDSTLKIQPAELGDSAVYLCASSYRRGDTQYFGPGTRLTVL.

The V gene is TRBV30, the J gene TRBJ1-2; 10 bases align to TRBD1. CDR1 and CDR2 (germline): GTSNPN, SVGIG (reference sequence). J was trimmed by 8 bases and V by 8 bases; bases with no gene match: 2. The CDR3 totals 10 residues. The CDR3 loop is CAVDRGGYTF. DNA for the CDR3: TGTGCCGTGGACAGGGGGGGCTACACCTTC.

This rearrangement joins TRBV7-8 to TRBJ2-7; TRBD1 is a possible D gene (6 bases). The CDR3 length is 15 residues. Trimming removed 2 bases at V and 2 bases at J, with 13 bases between. Germline loops: CDR1 SGHVS, CDR2 FQNEAQ. The CDR3 DNA reads TGTGCCAGCAGCTTAACAGGGCGCCGTCCCTACGAGCAGTACTTC. This codes for CASSLTGRRPYEQYF.

This clone turned up a few times. V gene TRBV5-5 combines with J gene TRBJ2-7; 9 bases are a match to TRBD1. The CDR3 contains 13 residues. Germline CDR1 is SGHKS and CDR2 is YYEKEE (reference sequence). V lost 1 base and J lost 6; bases outside the gene matches: 2. The CDR3 DNA reads TGTGCCAGCAGCTTGATGGGACAGGGCGAGCAGTACGTC. Its translation: CASSLMGQGEQYV.

V usage is TRBV27 and J usage is TRBJ2-5, with D perhaps matching TRBD1 (6 bases). The V end lost 3 bases, the J end lost 5 bases, and 10 bases lay between the germline ends. Per the germline V gene, CDR1 is MNHEY and CDR2 is SMNVEV (reference sequence). The CDR3 loop spans 13 amino acids. The CDR3 region has the DNA TGTGCCAGCAGTTTTAGGGGGATGGAGACCCAGTACTTC. It encodes CASSFRGMETQYF.

The CDR3 loop reads CASSLTGGVGELFF. The CDR3 DNA reads TGTGCCAGCAGCTTGACCGGGGGTGTCGGGGAGCTGTTTTTT. The J gene is TRBJ2-2, the V gene TRBV7-2; D may be TRBD2 (6 bases). The CDR3 loop spans 14 amino acids. V dropped 3 bases and J dropped 7 bases, with 12 bases sitting between them. Germline V gene lookup returns CDR1 SGHTA and CDR2 FQGNSA.

This rearrangement joins TRBV19 to TRBJ2-3; TRBD2 matches at 9 bases. Germline V CDR1 and CDR2: LNHDA, SQIVND (reference sequence). V shed 4 bases and J 0 bases; nucleotides not matched to a gene: 5. The CDR3 totals 16 residues. The CDR3 spells CASSTRTSASTDTQYF. CDR3 nucleotide sequence: TGTGCCAGTAGTACCCGGACTAGCGCTAGCACAGATACGCAGTATTTT.

The chain has TRBV6-5 and TRBJ2-3; D might be TRBD2 (6 bases). CDR3 length: 14 amino acids. Germline V gene lookup returns CDR1 MNHEY and CDR2 SVGAGI. With 2 bases removed from V and 10 bases from J, the gap between germline ends came to 16 bases. The CDR3 protein is CASSYTGTPGAQYF. In DNA, the CDR3 is TGTGCCAGCAGTTACACCGGGACCCCGGGGGCGCAGTATTTT.

This clone showed up just a few times. One end of the junction fails to match germline, which may point to a read error. The chain links TRBV7-7 to TRBJ2-1; 8 positions match TRBD2. The CDR3 is 13 amino acids. Germline loops: CDR1 SSHAT, CDR2 FNYEAQ (reference sequence). The CDR3 nucleotides read TGTGCTAGCAGCACCGGGACTAGCAATGAGCAGTTCTTC. Amino acids: CASSTGTSNEQFF.

V gene TRBV7-2 combines with J gene TRBJ1-1, with TRBD1 matching 10 bases. The CDR3 is 15 residues long. Germline loops: CDR1 SGHTA, CDR2 FQGNSA. V lost 6 bases and J lost 3; bases outside the gene matches: 7. CDR3 sequence reads: CASSLLGTGDTEAFF. The DNA for the CDR3 is TGTGCCAGCAGTCTTCTGGGGACAGGGGACACTGAAGCTTTCTTT.

The CDR3 coding sequence is TGTGCCAGCAGCTTAAGCGGGAGTCACTACAATGAGCAGTTCTTC. It is translated as CASSLSGSHYNEQFF. The chain joins TRBV7-6 to TRBJ2-1; 8 bases map to TRBD2. Germline CDR1 and CDR2: SGHVS and FNYEAQ. After removal of 2 bases from V and 3 bases from J, the junction contained 3 bases not matched to a gene. The CDR3 extends over 15 amino acids.